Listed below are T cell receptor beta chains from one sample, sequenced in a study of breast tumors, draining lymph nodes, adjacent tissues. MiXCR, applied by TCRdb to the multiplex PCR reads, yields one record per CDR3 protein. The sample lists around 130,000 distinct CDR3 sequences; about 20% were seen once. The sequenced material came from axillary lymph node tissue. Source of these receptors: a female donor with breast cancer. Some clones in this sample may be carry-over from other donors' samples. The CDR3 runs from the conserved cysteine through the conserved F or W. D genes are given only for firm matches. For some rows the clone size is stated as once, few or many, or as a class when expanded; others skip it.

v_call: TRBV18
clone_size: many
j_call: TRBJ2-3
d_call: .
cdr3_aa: CASSPPTNTQYF
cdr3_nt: TGTGCCAGCTCACCGCCAACAAATACGCAGTATTTT

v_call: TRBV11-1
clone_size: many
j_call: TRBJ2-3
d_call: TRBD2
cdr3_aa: CASSVAGLTDTQYF
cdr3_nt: TGTGCCAGCAGCGTAGCGGGTCTCACAGATACGCAGTATTTT

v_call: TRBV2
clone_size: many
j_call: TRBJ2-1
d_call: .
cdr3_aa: CASSDRGRNNEQFF
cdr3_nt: TGTGCCAGCAGTGACAGGGGAAGGAACAATGAGCAGTTCTTC

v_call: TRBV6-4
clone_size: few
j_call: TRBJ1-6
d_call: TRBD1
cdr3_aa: CASSANPGQSPFHF
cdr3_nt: TGTGCCAGCAGTGCGAACCCGGGACAGTCACCCTTCCACTTT

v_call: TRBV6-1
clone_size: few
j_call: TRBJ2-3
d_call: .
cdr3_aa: CASSEGVLSGDTQYF
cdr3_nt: TGTGCCAGCAGTGAAGGAGTCTTATCGGGGGATACGCAGTATTTT

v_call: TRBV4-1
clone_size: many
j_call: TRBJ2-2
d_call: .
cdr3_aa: CASSPDLLGPGELFF
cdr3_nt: TGCGCCAGCAGCCCGGACCTACTGGGCCCCGGGGAGCTGTTTTTT

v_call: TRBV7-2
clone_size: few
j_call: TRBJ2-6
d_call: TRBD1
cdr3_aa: CASSPRGPRANVLTF
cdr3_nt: TGTGCCAGCAGCCCCAGGGGGCCCCGGGCCAACGTCCTGACTTTC

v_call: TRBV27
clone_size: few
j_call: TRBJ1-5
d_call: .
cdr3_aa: CASSSTGLNQPQHF
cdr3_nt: TGTGCCAGCAGTTCGACAGGCCTGAATCAGCCCCAGCATTTT

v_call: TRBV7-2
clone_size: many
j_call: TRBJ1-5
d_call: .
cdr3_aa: CASRPLSPNQPQHF
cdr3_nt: TGTGCCAGCAGGCCCCTAAGCCCCAATCAGCCCCAGCATTTT

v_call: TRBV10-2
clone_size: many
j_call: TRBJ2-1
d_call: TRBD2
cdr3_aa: CASSLMTSGNEQFF
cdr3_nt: TGCGCCAGCAGCCTAATGACTAGCGGGAATGAGCAGTTCTTC

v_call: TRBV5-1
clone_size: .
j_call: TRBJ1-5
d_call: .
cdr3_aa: CASSLGAAPGQPQHF
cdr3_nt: TGCGCCAGCAGCTTGGGAGCCGCCCCGGGACAGCCCCAGCATTTT

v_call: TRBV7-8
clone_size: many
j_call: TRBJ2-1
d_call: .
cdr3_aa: CASSQGASDEQFF
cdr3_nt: TGTGCCAGCAGCCAAGGGGCCAGCGATGAGCAGTTCTTC

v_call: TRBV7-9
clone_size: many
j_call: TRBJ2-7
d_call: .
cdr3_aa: CASSFSGVEQYF
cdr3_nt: TGTGCCAGCAGCTTCTCAGGGGTCGAGCAGTACTTC

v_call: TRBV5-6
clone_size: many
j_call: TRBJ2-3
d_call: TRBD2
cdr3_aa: CASSLGYGGSGDTQYF
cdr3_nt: TGTGCCAGCAGCTTGGGTTACGGCGGGAGTGGAGATACGCAGTATTTT

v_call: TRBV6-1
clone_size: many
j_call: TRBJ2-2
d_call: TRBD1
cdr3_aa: CASRQGARTGELFF
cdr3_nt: TGTGCCAGCAGACAGGGGGCTCGGACCGGGGAGCTGTTTTTT

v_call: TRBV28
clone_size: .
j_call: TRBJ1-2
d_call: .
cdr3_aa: CASSLIVDPDIHGYTF
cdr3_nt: TGTGCCAGCAGTTTAATTGTCGATCCCGACATCCATGGCTACACCTTC

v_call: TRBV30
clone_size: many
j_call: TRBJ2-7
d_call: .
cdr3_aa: CAWSADAYYEQYF
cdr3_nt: TGTGCCTGGAGTGCCGACGCATACTACGAGCAGTACTTC

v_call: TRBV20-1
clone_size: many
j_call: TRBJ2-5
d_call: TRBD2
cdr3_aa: CSARRTSGREETQYF
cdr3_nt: TGCAGTGCTAGGCGGACTAGCGGGAGGGAAGAGACCCAGTACTTC

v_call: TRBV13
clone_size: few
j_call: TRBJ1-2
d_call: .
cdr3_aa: CASSLVNGVGYTF
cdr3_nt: TGTGCCAGCAGCCTGGTAAATGGGGTTGGCTACACCTTC

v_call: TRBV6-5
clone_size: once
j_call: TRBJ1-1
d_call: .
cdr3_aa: CASSYSKGVSTEAFF
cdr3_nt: TGTGCCAGCAGTTACTCCAAGGGTGTCTCCACTGAAGCTTTCTTT

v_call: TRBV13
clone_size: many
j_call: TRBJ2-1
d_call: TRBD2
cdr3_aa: CASSPPGLGNEQFF
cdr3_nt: TGTGCCAGCAGCCCGCCGGGACTAGGGAATGAGCAGTTCTTC

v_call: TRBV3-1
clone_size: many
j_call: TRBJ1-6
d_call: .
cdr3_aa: CASSPGPTLGSPLHF
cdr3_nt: TGTGCCAGCAGCCCAGGGCCGACCCTGGGTTCACCCCTCCACTTT

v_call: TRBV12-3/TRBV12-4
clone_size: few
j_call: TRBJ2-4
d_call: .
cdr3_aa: CASRRTESAKNIQYF
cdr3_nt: TGTGCCAGCAGACGGACAGAAAGCGCCAAAAACATTCAGTACTTC

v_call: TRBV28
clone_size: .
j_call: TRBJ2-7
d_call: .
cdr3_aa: CASSRPQGGRGTLRDEQYF
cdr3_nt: TGTGCCAGCAGCCGGCCGCAGGGGGGACGTGGAACACTAAGGGACGAGCAGTACTTC

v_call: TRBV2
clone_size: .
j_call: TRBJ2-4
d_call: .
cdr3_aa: CASSGAAMIAKNIQYF
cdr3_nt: TGTGCCAGCAGTGGGGCCGCTATGATAGCCAAAAACATTCAGTACTTC

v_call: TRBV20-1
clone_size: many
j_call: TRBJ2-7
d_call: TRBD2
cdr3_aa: CSARGGEREKLYF
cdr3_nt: TGCAGTGCTAGAGGCGGGGAGCGGGAGAAACTTTACTTC

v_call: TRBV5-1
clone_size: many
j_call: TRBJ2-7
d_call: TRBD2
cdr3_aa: CASSLGTSGLPSLWEQYF
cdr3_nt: TGCGCCAGCAGCTTGGGAACTAGCGGGCTACCATCCTTATGGGAGCAGTACTTC

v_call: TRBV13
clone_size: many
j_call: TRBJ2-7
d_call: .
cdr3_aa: CASSLEGRASGYEQYF
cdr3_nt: TGTGCCAGCAGCTTAGAAGGCCGGGCTAGTGGGTACGAGCAGTACTTC

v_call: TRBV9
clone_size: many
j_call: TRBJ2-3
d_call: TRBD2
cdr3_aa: CASSTGLAGGADTQYF
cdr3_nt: TGTGCCAGCAGCACCGGACTAGCGGGAGGTGCGGATACGCAGTATTTT

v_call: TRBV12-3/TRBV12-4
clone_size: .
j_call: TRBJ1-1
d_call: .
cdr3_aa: CASSLEVMNTEAFF
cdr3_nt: TGTGCCAGCAGCTTGGAGGTTATGAACACTGAAGCTTTCTTT

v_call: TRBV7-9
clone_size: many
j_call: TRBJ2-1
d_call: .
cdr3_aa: CASGTGTSLGEQFF
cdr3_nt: TGTGCCAGCGGCACCGGGACTTCCTTGGGTGAGCAGTTCTTC

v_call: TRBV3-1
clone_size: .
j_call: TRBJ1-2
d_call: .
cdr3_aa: CASSPRGSYHYGYTF
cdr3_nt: TGTGCCAGCAGCCCGCGGGGGAGCTATCACTATGGCTACACCTTC

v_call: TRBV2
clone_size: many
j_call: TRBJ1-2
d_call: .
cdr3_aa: CASSGENGYTF
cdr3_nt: TGTGCCAGCAGTGGTGAGAATGGCTACACCTTC